Listed here are 10 T cell receptor beta chains from one sample, sequenced in a study of blood T cell repertoires in COVID-19. Assay: immunoSEQ multiplex PCR; the TCRdb copy retains only in-frame clones and omits some. The sample lists 250,000 to 400,000 clones; 88% were seen once. Input material: peripheral blood. The receptors were gathered from a woman under 40 with COVID-19, enrolled during active disease.

The chain recombines TRBV6-5 with TRBJ1-3, with D unclear. Per the germline V gene, CDR1 is MNHEY and CDR2 is SVGAGI. Trimming stripped 7 bases from V and 9 bases from J, with 19 bases between. This CDR3 is 14 amino acids long. The CDR3 sequence is CASTPRSADATIYF. CDR3 nucleotides: TGTGCCAGCACCCCGCGTTCAGCGGATGCCACCATATATTTT.

The chain combines TRBV11-3 with TRBJ1-2; D may be TRBD1 (5 bases). Germline lookup yields CDR1 SGHNT and CDR2 YENEEA. This CDR3 has 13 amino acids. The V gene lost 1 base and the J gene lost 6 bases, with 9 bases spanning the gap. Here the CDR3 reads CASSLGAGHGYTF. The CDR3 bases are TGTGCCAGCAGCTTAGGAGCAGGGCATGGCTACACCTTC.

The chain has TRBV2 and TRBJ2-5, with 10 positions matching TRBD1. V shed 8 bases and J 4 bases; nucleotides not matched to a gene: 7. CDR1 SNHLY and CDR2 FYNNEI come from the germline V gene. This CDR3 is 14 amino acids long. The CDR3 bases are TGTGCCAGCTGGCGGGACAGGGGTATAGAGACCCAGTACTTC. Translating it yields CASWRDRGIETQYF.

The chain uses TRBV7-9 and TRBJ1-1; D is possibly TRBD1 (6 bases). CDR3 length equals 13 residues. V was cut by 5 bases and J by 6 bases, with 13 bases left in between. The germline CDR1 and CDR2 sequences are SEHNR and FQNEAQ (reference sequence). The CDR3 coding sequence is TGTGCCAGCAGCATTACAGGGAGCCCTGAAGCTTTCTTT. Residues: CASSITGSPEAFF. The whole variable domain, filled in from reference TRBV7-9 and TRBJ1-1, reads DTGVSQNPRHKITKRGQNVTFRCDPISEHNRLYWYRQTLGQGPEFLTYFQNEAQLEKSRLLSDRFSAERPKGSFSTLEIQRTEQGDSAMYLCASSITGSPEAFFGQGTRLTVV.

The chain is built from TRBV2 and TRBJ2-7; possible D gene TRBD1, 6 bases. The CDR3 runs 14 residues. In germline, CDR1 is SNHLY, CDR2 FYNNEI. V lost 3 bases, J lost 3 bases, and 12 bases lay in between. CDR3 coding DNA: TGTGCCAGCAGTGAGCAGGGGCAGTACTACGAGCAGTACGTC. Its translation is CASSEQGQYYEQYV.

The chain has TRBV7-8 and TRBJ2-2; 9 nucleotides agree with TRBD1. This CDR3 comprises 15 residues. Germline-derived CDR1 and CDR2 are SGHVS and FQNEAQ. V dropped 7 bases and J dropped 1; count of bases not matched to a gene: 4. CDR3 in DNA: TGTGCCAGCAACCGGGACAGGGTGAACACCGGGGAGCTGTTTTTT. This sequence encodes CASNRDRVNTGELFF.

V and J are TRBV6-5 and TRBJ2-3, with 8 positions matching TRBD1. Germline CDR1 and CDR2: MNHEY and SVGAGI. The CDR3 has 15 amino acids. CDR3 residues: CVSRQGTVWTDTQYF. The CDR3 coding sequence is TGTGTGTCGAGACAGGGGACCGTTTGGACAGATACGCAGTATTTT.

The CDR3 is CASSGSSYNEQFF. The CDR3, as DNA: TGCGCCAGCAGTGGCAGCTCCTACAATGAGCAGTTCTTC. The rearrangement links TRBV10-2 to TRBJ2-1; no reliable D call. V was clipped by 4 bases and J by 0 bases, with 4 bases between them. Germline CDR1 WSHSY, CDR2 SAAADI. The CDR3 extends over 13 amino acids.

The rearrangement links TRBV7-9 to TRBJ1-4; no clear D. CDR1 is SEHNR, CDR2 FQNEAQ, per germline (reference sequence). This CDR3 spans 14 amino acids. Trimming pared 3 bases from V and 4 bases from J, leaving 9 bases between. The CDR3 DNA reads TGTGCCAGCAGCTTTTCAGGTCGTAATGAAAAACTGTTTTTT. The encoded protein is CASSFSGRNEKLFF.

V gene TRBV6-2 or TRBV6-3 combines with J gene TRBJ2-7; TRBD1 agrees at 7 bases. The trim removed 4 bases at V and 3 bases at J, leaving 9 bases unmatched. The CDR3 spans 15 residues. Germline CDR1 reads MNHEY; CDR2 reads SVGEGT. CDR3 protein: CASSFSSGTDYEQYF. The CDR3 DNA is TGTGCCAGCAGTTTCTCCTCCGGGACAGACTACGAGCAGTACTTC.